Listed below are T cell receptor beta chains from one sample, sequenced in a study of identical twins' blood T cells. TCRdb redid the calling of the 5' RACE reads with MiXCR, one entry per CDR3 protein. The table includes roughly 340,000 distinct CDR3 sequences, about 28% detected once. Sequences were obtained from PBMCs. Every receptor here comes from a woman between 18 and 50 years old in good health. Both conserved end residues are part of each CDR3. A D gene is named only where the DNA matches it firmly. For some rows the clone size is stated as once, few or many, or as a class when expanded; others skip it.

>.|10|.|TRBJ1-1|TRBV29-1
CSAPGLGPFF
TGCAGCGCGCCAGGGCTGGGGCCTTTCTTT
>.|14|.|TRBJ1-3|TRBV20-1
CGAISWGPGNTIYF
TGCGGTGCTATCTCCTGGGGGCCTGGAAACACCATATATTTT
>.|14|.|TRBJ1-1|TRBV2
CASSEQGWGTEAFF
TGTGCCAGCAGTGAACAGGGTTGGGGCACTGAAGCTTTCTTT
>.|14|TRBD2|TRBJ2-7|TRBV20-1
CSARDPGGTYEQYF
TGCAGTGCTAGAGATCCGGGAGGGACCTACGAGCAGTACTTC
>few|13|.|TRBJ1-1|TRBV5-1
CASSLHREAEAFF
TGCGCCAGCAGCTTGCACAGGGAGGCTGAAGCTTTCTTT
>.|15|.|TRBJ1-1|TRBV3-1
CASSQDSALNTEAFF
TGTGCCAGCAGCCAAGATTCGGCCCTGAACACTGAAGCTTTCTTT
>.|12|TRBD1|TRBJ1-1|TRBV6-2/TRBV6-3
CASSYGTGRTFF
TGTGCCAGCAGTTACGGGACAGGGAGAACTTTCTTT
>few|14|TRBD1|TRBJ2-5|TRBV10-3
CAISRQGSEETQYF
TGTGCCATCAGCCGACAGGGTTCGGAAGAGACCCAGTACTTC
>.|14|.|TRBJ2-2|TRBV27
CASSVLTLSGELFF
TGTGCCAGCAGTGTTCTGACCCTTTCCGGGGAGCTGTTTTTT
>few|13|TRBD1|TRBJ1-2|TRBV10-3
CAISAGQNYGCTF
TGTGCCATCAGTGCGGGACAGAACTATGGCTGCACCTTC
>.|16|TRBD2|TRBJ2-1|TRBV5-1
CASSFRLAGDFNEQFF
TGCGCCAGCAGCTTCCGACTAGCGGGAGATTTCAATGAGCAGTTCTTC
>.|13|TRBD1|TRBJ2-7|TRBV27
CASSKGQPYEQYF
TGTGCCAGCAGTAAGGGACAGCCCTACGAGCAGTACTTC
>.|14|TRBD2|TRBJ2-1|TRBV20-1
CSARVHGRGNEQFF
TGCAGTGCTAGAGTGCATGGGAGGGGTAATGAGCAGTTCTTC
>.|15|.|TRBJ1-1|TRBV18
CASSRRSQMNTEAFF
TGTGCCAGCTCACGACGCAGCCAAATGAACACTGAAGCTTTCTTT
>few|15|.|TRBJ1-4|TRBV7-7
CASSLGLATNEKLFF
TGTGCTAGCAGCTTAGGCCTCGCAACTAATGAAAAACTGTTTTTT
>.|13|.|TRBJ1-1|TRBV6-5
CASTMQGDTEAFF
TGTGCCAGCACCATGCAAGGGGACACTGAAGCTTTCTTT
>.|16|.|TRBJ2-1|TRBV28
CASSLLPGGGVVEQFF
TGTGCCAGCAGTTTACTCCCCGGTGGCGGCGTGGTAGAGCAGTTCTTC
>.|14|.|TRBJ1-5|TRBV12-3/TRBV12-4
CASRPTENNQPQHF
TGTGCCAGCAGACCCACAGAGAACAATCAGCCCCAGCATTTT
>few|13|.|TRBJ1-2|TRBV5-1
CASSVLGLHGYTF
TGCGCCAGCAGCGTGCTAGGCCTCCATGGCTACACCTTC
>few|14|.|TRBJ1-1|TRBV20-1
CSARRDSSRGEAFF
TGCAGTGCTAGAAGGGATTCAAGTCGCGGGGAAGCTTTCTTT
>.|12|.|TRBJ1-1|TRBV6-2/TRBV6-3
CASSYSYREAFF
TGTGCCAGCAGTTACTCGTACAGGGAAGCTTTCTTT
>few|15|TRBD1|TRBJ2-1|TRBV20-1
CSARPGTALYNEQFF
TGCAGTGCTAGACCCGGGACAGCCCTTTACAATGAGCAGTTCTTC
>many|14|.|TRBJ1-2|TRBV27
CASSLRRPNYGYTF
TGTGCCAGCAGTTTACGCAGGCCCAATTATGGCTACACCTTC
>.|14|.|TRBJ1-1|TRBV18
CASSPFRHNTEAFF
TGTGCCAGCTCACCATTCCGACACAACACTGAAGCTTTCTTT
>.|16|TRBD2|TRBJ2-1|TRBV7-8
CASTRLAGEVNNEQFF
TGTGCCAGCACCCGACTAGCGGGAGAGGTGAACAATGAGCAGTTCTTC
>many|13|.|TRBJ1-5|TRBV20-1
CSAPTGLNQPQHF
TGCAGTGCCCCCACCGGACTCAATCAGCCCCAGCATTTT
>.|13|.|TRBJ1-1|TRBV20-1
CSASLVVRTEAFF
TGCAGTGCTAGCCTGGTGGTACGCACTGAAGCTTTCTTT